These 28 T cell receptor beta chains share one sample of origin, sequenced in a study of blood T cell repertoires in COVID-19. Generated by immunoSEQ multiplex PCR, the TCRdb table keeps only in-frame clones and is missing some. Of about 240,000 clones in the sample, around 87% were seen once. The specimen sequenced was peripheral blood. The receptors come from a woman aged 70-85 years with active or convalescent COVID-19.

The chain uses TRBV5-8 and TRBJ1-5; D not resolved. Trimming stripped 4 bases from V and 3 bases from J, with 14 bases between. Germline V gene sequence: CDR1 SGHTS, CDR2 YDEGEE. The CDR3 runs 15 residues. CDR3 nucleotides: TGTGCCAGCAGCGCCGACGGAGAAGTCAATCAGCCCCAGCATTTT. Amino acid sequence: CASSADGEVNQPQHF.

This clone turned up a few times. The chain recombines TRBV19 with TRBJ1-2, with 8 bases identical to TRBD1. CDR1 and CDR2 (germline): LNHDA, SQIVND (reference sequence). Germline trimming cut 5 bases from V and 4 bases from J; bases unmatched to any gene: 12. This CDR3 region has 16 residues. The DNA for the CDR3 is TGTGCCAGTAGTCCCGGGACAGGACAGCCTGGCTATGGCTACACCTTC. Residues: CASSPGTGQPGYGYTF.

This sequence joins TRBV20-1 and TRBJ1-2; D might be TRBD1 (5 bases). This CDR3 has 11 amino acids. V shed 6 bases and J shed 7 bases, with 12 bases lying between them. Germline CDR1 and CDR2: DFQATT and SNEGSKA (reference sequence). The CDR3 loop is CSAPSTGGYTF. For the CDR3, the DNA is TGCAGTGCCCCCTCCACAGGTGGCTACACCTTC.

V and J are TRBV7-2 and TRBJ2-5, with TRBD1 matching 8 bases. The germline V gene encodes CDR1 SGHTA and CDR2 FQGNSA. The CDR3 spans 15 residues. V was pared by 5 bases and J by 2 bases, with 7 bases of the junction left unmatched. The CDR3 DNA follows: TGTGCCAGCAGCACGGGACAGGACCAGCAAGAGACCCAGTACTTC. Its protein is CASSTGQDQQETQYF.

This clone was recorded many times. The genes are TRBV9 and TRBJ1-6; 8 nucleotides line up with TRBD1. V shed 4 bases, J shed 9 bases, and the junction held 12 bases outside the gene matches. Germline V gene lookup returns CDR1 SGDLS and CDR2 YYNGEE. The CDR3 extends over 16 amino acids. The CDR3 DNA follows: TGTGCCAGCAGCCCGCTTTCCCAGGGGACAGGTTCACCCCTCCACTTT. Translating gives CASSPLSQGTGSPLHF.

The rearrangement uses TRBV7-2 and TRBJ2-7; TRBD2 might be the D (6 bases). CDR1 is SGHTA, CDR2 FQGNSA, per germline. V was shortened by 5 bases and J by 2 bases, with 13 bases between the two germline ends. The CDR3 runs to 14 residues. The CDR3 coding sequence is TGTGCCAGCAGCCCGCGGGACGACGCCTACGAGCAGTACTTC. Protein: CASSPRDDAYEQYF.

This chain uses TRBV5-1 with TRBJ2-2; unclear D gene. Trimming cost V 4 bases and J 3 bases, with 10 bases left between them. CDR3 length equals 14 residues. Germline V CDR1 and CDR2: SGHRS, YFSETQ. CDR3 region: CASSPDRDTGELFF. As DNA, the CDR3 is TGCGCCAGCAGCCCAGATCGGGACACCGGGGAGCTGTTTTTT.

The chain couples TRBV2 to TRBJ2-1, with 8 bases fitting TRBD2. V shed 4 bases and J 4 bases; nucleotides not matched to a gene: 3. CDR3 length equals 14 residues. The germline CDR1 and CDR2 sequences are SNHLY and FYNNEI. CDR3 DNA sequence: TGTGCCAGCAGTGGGGAGCGGGGGTACAATGAGCAGTTCTTC. Protein: CASSGERGYNEQFF.

CDR3 DNA sequence: TGTGCCAGCTACTCGGGAACAGGGGGCACCGGGGAGCTGTTTTTT. This encodes CASYSGTGGTGELFF. V is TRBV10-3 and J is TRBJ2-2; 8 positions match TRBD1. The CDR3 has 15 residues. Germline lookup yields CDR1 ENHRY and CDR2 SYGVKD. The V segment lost 10 bases and the J segment 4 bases; nucleotides outside the gene matches: 11.

The genes are TRBV2 and TRBJ2-2; the D gene is possibly TRBD1 (5 bases). The CDR3 has 13 amino acids. Germline V gene lookup returns CDR1 SNHLY and CDR2 FYNNEI. V lost 0 bases to trimming and J lost 6 bases, with 5 bases between them. CDR3 amino acids: CASSEAGAGELFF. The DNA for the CDR3 is TGTGCCAGCAGTGAAGCAGGGGCCGGGGAGCTGTTTTTT.

This clone was seen once. The chain links TRBV19 to TRBJ1-2; D is undetermined. The V and J ends lost 0 bases and 0 bases respectively, with 11 bases between them. Germline lookup yields CDR1 LNHDA and CDR2 SQIVND (reference sequence). This CDR3 is built from 16 residues. The CDR3 DNA sequence: TGTGCCAGTAGTATAGATCTATGGGGAGCTAACTATGGCTACACCTTC. As protein: CASSIDLWGANYGYTF. Full variable domain (missing parts from reference TRBV19 and TRBJ1-2): DGGITQSPKYLFRKEGQNVTLSCEQNLNHDAMYWYRQDPGQGLRLIYYSQIVNDFQKGDIAEGYSVSREKKESFPLTVTSAQKNPTAFYLCASSIDLWGANYGYTFGSGTRLTVV.

This clone has a single count. DNA for the CDR3: TGTGCCAGTAGTCTAACCGACAGAGCTGAAGCTTTCTTT. The encoded protein is CASSLTDRAEAFF. This rearrangement joins TRBV19 to TRBJ1-1, with D perhaps matching TRBD1 (5 bases). The V gene lost 5 bases and the J gene lost 6 bases, with 13 bases spanning the gap. Germline V gene sequence: CDR1 LNHDA, CDR2 SQIVND (reference sequence). The CDR3 runs 13 residues.

V is TRBV29-1 and J is TRBJ2-7, with TRBD1 as a possible D gene (6 bases). Germline lookup yields CDR1 SQVTM and CDR2 ANQGSEA. V lost 7 bases and J 7 bases, leaving 20 bases between the germline ends. The CDR3 extends over 13 amino acids. CDR3 nucleotides: TGCAGCGCCTCCGGGACAACCTCGGGGGAGCAGTACTTC. Its translation: CSASGTTSGEQYF.

V gene TRBV7-9 combines with J gene TRBJ1-3; D gene unclear. The CDR3 has 16 amino acids. V lost 2 bases, J lost 1 base, and 12 bases lay in between. Germline V gives CDR1 SEHNR, CDR2 FQNEAQ (reference sequence). CDR3 residues: CASSLRAGGSGNTIYF. The CDR3 coding sequence is TGTGCCAGCAGCTTAAGGGCAGGAGGATCTGGAAACACCATATATTTT.

This clone was detected many times. The J gene is TRBJ1-1, the V gene TRBV9, with D possibly TRBD1 on 5 matching bases. V was pared by 4 bases and J by 1 base, with 14 bases between. Per germline, CDR1 SGDLS and CDR2 YYNGEE. This CDR3 has 15 residues. This chain's CDR3 is CASSPRQRPNTEAFF. The CDR3 DNA reads as TGTGCCAGCAGCCCCCGACAGAGGCCGAACACTGAAGCTTTCTTT.

V and J are TRBV5-4 and TRBJ1-2, with D perhaps TRBD1 (6 bases). Looked up from germline, CDR1 is SGHNT and CDR2 is YYREEE (reference sequence). V lost 2 bases and J lost 3, with 8 bases in between. This CDR3 spans 13 amino acids. The CDR3 is CASSFNRDYGYTF. CDR3 nucleotides: TGTGCCAGCAGCTTCAACAGGGACTATGGCTACACCTTC. Together with reference TRBV5-4 and TRBJ1-2, the CDR3 gives the full variable domain: ETGVTQSPTHLIKTRGQQVTLRCSSQSGHNTVSWYQQALGQGPQFIFQYYREEENGRGNFPPRFSGLQFPNYSSELNVNALELDDSALYLCASSFNRDYGYTFGSGTRLTVV.

This chain joins TRBV24-1 and TRBJ2-2, with TRBD1 as a possible D gene (6 bases). Germline V lookup: CDR1 KGHDR, CDR2 SFDVKD. This CDR3 has 16 residues. V was pared by 0 bases and J by 5 bases, with 12 bases between. The CDR3 here is CATSDLRAGDTGELFF. For the CDR3, the DNA is TGTGCCACCAGTGATTTGAGGGCAGGGGATACCGGGGAGCTGTTTTTT.

The rearrangement joins TRBV9 to TRBJ2-3; 10 nucleotides match TRBD2. V trimming: 4 bases; J trimming: 6 bases; junction bases outside the gene matches: 11. The CDR3 runs 16 residues. Germline values: CDR1 SGDLS, CDR2 YYNGEE. The CDR3 reads CASSFILAGGRDTQYF. CDR3 coding DNA: TGTGCCAGCAGCTTTATTTTAGCGGGGGGAAGGGATACGCAGTATTTT.

The chain uses TRBV7-8 and TRBJ2-2; D gene unclear. Deletions cut 4 bases from V and 6 bases from J, with 21 bases between. The CDR3 contains 17 residues. Germline lookup yields CDR1 SGHVS and CDR2 FQNEAQ. CDR3 coding DNA: TGTGCCAGCAGCTATGGCCCTAGAAAGTCGTTCGCCGGGGAGCTGTTTTTT. Residues: CASSYGPRKSFAGELFF.

The rearrangement links TRBV27 to TRBJ1-4; maybe TRBD1 (5 bases). The CDR3 consists of 14 residues. Germline-derived CDR1 and CDR2 are MNHEY and SMNVEV (reference sequence). Trimming cost V 4 bases and J 3 bases, with 9 bases left between them. CDR3 bases: TGTGCCAGCAGTTACCAGGGTGCTAATGAAAAACTGTTTTTT. This encodes CASSYQGANEKLFF.

The V and J genes are TRBV7-2 and TRBJ1-2; no firm D call. The CDR3 sequence is 16 residues long. With 1 base removed from V and 0 bases from J, the gap between germline ends came to 12 bases. Germline V gives CDR1 SGHTA, CDR2 FQGNSA. CDR3 loop: CASSLVRATANYGYTF. The CDR3 region has the DNA TGTGCCAGCAGCTTAGTCCGCGCCACAGCTAACTATGGCTACACCTTC.

This clone was detected a few times. This rearrangement joins TRBV9 to TRBJ1-1; tentatively, D is TRBD1 (5 bases). Between the trimmed V and J ends, which lost 4 bases and 5 bases, there was a span of 18 bases. Germline assignment: CDR1 SGDLS and CDR2 YYNGEE. The CDR3 consists of 15 residues. CDR3 loop: CASSLRAGLGTEAFF. The CDR3 nucleotides read TGTGCCAGCAGCCTCCGGGCGGGGCTGGGGACTGAAGCTTTCTTT. The whole variable domain, remainder taken from reference TRBV9 and TRBJ1-1, is DSGVTQTPKHLITATGQRVTLRCSPRSGDLSVYWYQQSLDQGLQFLIQYYNGEERAKGNILERFSAQQFPDLHSELNLSSLELGDSALYFCASSLRAGLGTEAFFGQGTRLTVV.

The chain joins TRBV7-9 to TRBJ1-3; unclear D gene. The CDR3 has 13 residues. From germline, CDR1 is SEHNR and CDR2 FQNEAQ (reference sequence). V shed 3 bases and J shed 3 bases, with 6 bases lying between them. CDR3 sequence (DNA): TGTGCCAGCAGCTTGGGAGTTGGAAACACCATATATTTT. Encoded protein: CASSLGVGNTIYF.

This sequence joins TRBV25-1 and TRBJ1-3; the match to TRBD1 covers 10 bases. V was pared by 6 bases and J by 2 bases, with 13 bases of the junction left unmatched. Per the germline V gene, CDR1 is MGHDK and CDR2 is SYGVNS. The CDR3 sequence is 18 residues long. The CDR3 DNA is TGTGCCAGCAGAAGCCGGGACAGGGGTTGGGAGCCTGGAAACACCATATATTTT. This gives the protein CASRSRDRGWEPGNTIYF.

The chain employs TRBV5-1 and TRBJ1-1, with a possible D match to TRBD1 (6 bases). CDR1 and CDR2 (germline): SGHRS, YFSETQ. The CDR3 totals 16 residues. Trimming took 0 bases from V and 10 from J, leaving 22 bases between them. CDR3 DNA: TGCGCCAGCAGCTTGGCCTCCTTACAGGGCCTAGGGGCAGCTTTCTTT. Translating it yields CASSLASLQGLGAAFF.

This sequence joins TRBV10-1 and TRBJ2-7; D is perhaps TRBD2 (5 bases). The V end was cut by 0 bases, the J end by 5 bases, with 14 bases between. The CDR3 has 15 amino acids. In germline, CDR1 is WNHNN, CDR2 SYGVQD (reference sequence). The CDR3 sequence: CASSESTASSDEQYF. CDR3 in DNA: TGCGCCAGCAGTGAGTCGACGGCTAGCAGCGACGAGCAGTACTTC.

The genes are TRBV6-4 and TRBJ1-5; possibly TRBD1 for D (5 bases). In germline, CDR1 is MRHNA, CDR2 SNTAGT. V was cut by 8 bases and J by 7 bases, with 18 bases left in between. CDR3 length: 14 residues. The CDR3 DNA reads as TGTGCCAGCTCTGCGGAAAGGGGTGGACAGCCCCAGCATTTT. Its translation is CASSAERGGQPQHF.

DNA for the CDR3: TGTGCCAGCAGCCGTCGGGGACTGGCTTACAATGAGCAGTTCTTC. It encodes CASSRRGLAYNEQFF. The chain uses TRBV6-5 and TRBJ2-1; tentatively, D is TRBD2 (6 bases). Trimming stripped 6 bases from V and 4 bases from J, with 16 bases between. This CDR3 is 15 amino acids long. The germline V gene has CDR1 MNHEY and CDR2 SVGAGI.